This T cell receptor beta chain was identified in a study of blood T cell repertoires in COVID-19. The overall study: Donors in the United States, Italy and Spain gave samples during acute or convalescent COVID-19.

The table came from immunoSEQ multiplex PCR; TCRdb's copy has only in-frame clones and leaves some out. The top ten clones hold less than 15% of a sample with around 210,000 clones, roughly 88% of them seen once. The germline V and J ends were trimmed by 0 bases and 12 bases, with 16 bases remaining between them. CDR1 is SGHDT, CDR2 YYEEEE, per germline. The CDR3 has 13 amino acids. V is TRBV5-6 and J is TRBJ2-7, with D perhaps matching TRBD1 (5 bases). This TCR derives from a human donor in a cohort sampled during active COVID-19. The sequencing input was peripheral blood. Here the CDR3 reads CASSLAYGAPGYF. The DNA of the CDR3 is TGTGCCAGCAGCTTGGCGTATGGGGCGCCGGGGTACTTC.